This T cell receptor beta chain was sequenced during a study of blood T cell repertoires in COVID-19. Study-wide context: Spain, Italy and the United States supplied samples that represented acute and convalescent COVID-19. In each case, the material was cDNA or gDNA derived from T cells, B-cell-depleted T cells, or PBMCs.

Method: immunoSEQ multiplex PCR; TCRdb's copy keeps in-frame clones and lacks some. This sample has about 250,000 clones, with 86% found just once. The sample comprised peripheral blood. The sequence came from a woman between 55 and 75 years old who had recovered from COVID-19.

CDR3 amino acids: CASSLNSNRGSAGPPLHF. CDR3 coding DNA: TGTGCCAGCTCACTAAACTCAAACAGGGGGAGTGCGGGCCCACCCCTCCACTTT. The chain recombines TRBV18 with TRBJ1-6, with 8 bases fitting TRBD1. The CDR3 is 18 amino acids. CDR1 and CDR2 from the germline V gene are KGHSH and LQKENI. V was pared by 4 bases and J by 11 bases, with 19 bases of the junction left unmatched.